This T cell receptor (beta chain) was recovered during a study of T-cell memory formation after mild COVID-19. The CDR3 has 13 residues. Germline-derived CDR1 and CDR2 are SGHAT and FQNNGV. J was trimmed by 7 bases and V by 1 base; bases with no gene match: 3. Findings of the study overall: Memory sampled before infection contained some responding clones, suggesting cross-reactive memory joined. Clones from the second wave (peaking day 37) had unconfirmed SARS-CoV-2 specificity.

Regarding this clonotype: Its antigen is unknown.

TCRdb recomputed calls from the 5' RACE reads with MiXCR, one row per CDR3 protein. The sample consists of about 88,000 distinct CDR3 sequences, around 25% of them appearing once. The genes are TRBV11-2 and TRBJ1-2; 7 bases align to TRBD1. The sample comprised PBMCs or a T cell subset sorted from them (not recorded which). The clonotype originates from a man between 18 and 29 years old who had mild COVID-19 (a few samples of this study predate the infection). Cell type and time point are not known. CDR3 residues: CASSLGTGAGYTF. As DNA, the CDR3 is TGTGCCAGCAGCTTAGGTACAGGGGCTGGCTACACCTTC.